This T cell receptor (beta chain) came from a study of T cell responses to AZD1222 COVID-19 vaccine. The protocol was immunoSEQ multiplex PCR, while the TCRdb copy is restricted to in-frame clones and leaves out a portion. The table lists some 140,000 clones, approximately 88% of them singletons, with about 4% in the top ten. CDR3 size: 15 residues. J was trimmed by 3 bases and V by 6 bases; bases with no gene match: 4. CDR1 is MDHEN, CDR2 SYDVKM, per germline. This TCR derives from an adult in good health. The sample in question was peripheral blood, obtained on day 0 of AZD1222 vaccination. The rearrangement uses TRBV28 and TRBJ1-6; 8 bases map to TRBD1. This CDR3 reads CASRPQGVYNSPLHF. CDR3 nucleotide sequence: TGTGCCAGCAGGCCACAGGGGGTCTATAATTCACCCCTCCACTTT.